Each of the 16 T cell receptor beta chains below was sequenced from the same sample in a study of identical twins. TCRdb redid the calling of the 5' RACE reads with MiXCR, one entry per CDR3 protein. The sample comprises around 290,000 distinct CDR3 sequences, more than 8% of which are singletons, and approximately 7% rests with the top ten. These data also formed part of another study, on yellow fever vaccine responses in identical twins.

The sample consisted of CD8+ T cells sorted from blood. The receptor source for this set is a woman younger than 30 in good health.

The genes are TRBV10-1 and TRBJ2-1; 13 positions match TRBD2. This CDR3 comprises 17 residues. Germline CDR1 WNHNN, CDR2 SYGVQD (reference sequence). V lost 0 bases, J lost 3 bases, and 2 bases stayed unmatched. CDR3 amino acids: CASSESGLAGFYNEQFF. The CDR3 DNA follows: TGCGCCAGCAGTGAGTCGGGACTAGCGGGGTTCTACAATGAGCAGTTCTTC.

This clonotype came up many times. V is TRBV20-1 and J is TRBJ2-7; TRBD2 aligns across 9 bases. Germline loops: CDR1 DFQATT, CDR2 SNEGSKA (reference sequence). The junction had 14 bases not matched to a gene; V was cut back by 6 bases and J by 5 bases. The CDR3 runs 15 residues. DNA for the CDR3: TGCAGTGCAGAGAGGGTGCTAGCGGGATCGAACGAGCAGTACTTC. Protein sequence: CSAERVLAGSNEQYF.

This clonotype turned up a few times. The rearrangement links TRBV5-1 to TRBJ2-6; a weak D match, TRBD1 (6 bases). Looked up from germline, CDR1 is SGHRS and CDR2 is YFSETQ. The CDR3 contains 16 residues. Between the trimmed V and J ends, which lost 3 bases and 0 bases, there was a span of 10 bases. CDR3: CASSSDSLSGANVLTF. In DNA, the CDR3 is TGCGCCAGCAGCTCGGACAGTCTCTCTGGGGCCAACGTCCTGACTTTC.

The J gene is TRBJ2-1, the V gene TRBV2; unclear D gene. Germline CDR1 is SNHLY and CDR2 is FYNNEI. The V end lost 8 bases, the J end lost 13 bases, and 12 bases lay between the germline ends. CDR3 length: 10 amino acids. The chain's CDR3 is CASQGRIQFF. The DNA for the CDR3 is TGTGCCAGCCAAGGGCGGATCCAGTTCTTC. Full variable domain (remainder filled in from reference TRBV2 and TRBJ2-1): EPEVTQTPSHQVTQMGQEVILRCVPISNHLYFYWYRQILGQKVEFLVSFYNNEISEKSEIFDDQFSVERPDGSNFTLKIRSTKLEDSAMYFCASQGRIQFFGPGTRLTVL.

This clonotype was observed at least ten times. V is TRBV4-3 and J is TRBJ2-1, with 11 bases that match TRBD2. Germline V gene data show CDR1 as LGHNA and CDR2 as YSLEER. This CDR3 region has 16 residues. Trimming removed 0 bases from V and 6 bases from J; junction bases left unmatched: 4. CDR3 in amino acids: CASSQDRTSGGNEQFF. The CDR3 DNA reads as TGCGCCAGCAGCCAAGATCGAACTAGCGGGGGCAATGAGCAGTTCTTC.

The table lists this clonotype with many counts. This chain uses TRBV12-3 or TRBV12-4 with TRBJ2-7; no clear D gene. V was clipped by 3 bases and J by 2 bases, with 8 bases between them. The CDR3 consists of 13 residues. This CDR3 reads CASSFELAYEQYF. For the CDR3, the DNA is TGTGCCAGCAGTTTCGAATTGGCCTACGAGCAGTACTTC.

The CDR3: CATSSIGQEGWSPLHF. The CDR3 DNA reads as TGTGCCACCAGCAGTATTGGGCAGGAGGGTTGGTCACCCCTCCACTTT. The V gene is TRBV15, the J gene TRBJ1-6; D is ambiguous. V lost 3 bases and J 10 bases, leaving 19 bases between the germline ends. From germline, CDR1 is LNHNV and CDR2 YYDKDF (reference sequence). The CDR3 is made up of 16 amino acids.

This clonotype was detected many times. This CDR3 is CASQLYLGHLADTQYF. CDR3 nucleotide sequence: TGTGCCAGCCAACTATACTTGGGGCACCTTGCAGATACGCAGTATTTT. V is TRBV7-9 and J is TRBJ2-3; perhaps TRBD1 as D (5 bases). The ends were cut back, 8 bases at V and 4 bases at J, with 22 bases in the middle. Germline lookup yields CDR1 SEHNR and CDR2 FQNEAQ (reference sequence). The CDR3 extends over 16 amino acids.

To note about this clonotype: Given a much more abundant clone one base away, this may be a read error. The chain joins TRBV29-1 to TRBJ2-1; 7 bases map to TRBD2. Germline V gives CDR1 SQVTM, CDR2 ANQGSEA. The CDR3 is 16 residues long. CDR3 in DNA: TGCAGCGTTGAGGGCCCCGGGACTACTATCTACAATGAGCAGCTCTTC. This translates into CSVEGPGTTIYNEQLF.

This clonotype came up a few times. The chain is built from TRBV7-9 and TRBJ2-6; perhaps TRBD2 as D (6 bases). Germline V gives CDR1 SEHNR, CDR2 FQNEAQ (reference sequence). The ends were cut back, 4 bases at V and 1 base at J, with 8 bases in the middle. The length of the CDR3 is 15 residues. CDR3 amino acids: CASSSEGSGANVLTF. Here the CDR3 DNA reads TGTGCCAGCAGCTCGGAGGGGTCTGGGGCCAACGTCCTGACTTTC.

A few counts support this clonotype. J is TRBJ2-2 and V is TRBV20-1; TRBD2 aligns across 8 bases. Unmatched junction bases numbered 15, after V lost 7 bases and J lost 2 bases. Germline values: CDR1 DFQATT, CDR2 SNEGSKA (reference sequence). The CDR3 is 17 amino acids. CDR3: CSVERLAGTRNTGELFF. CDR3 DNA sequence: TGCAGTGTTGAGAGGCTTGCCGGGACTAGAAACACCGGGGAGCTGTTTTTT.

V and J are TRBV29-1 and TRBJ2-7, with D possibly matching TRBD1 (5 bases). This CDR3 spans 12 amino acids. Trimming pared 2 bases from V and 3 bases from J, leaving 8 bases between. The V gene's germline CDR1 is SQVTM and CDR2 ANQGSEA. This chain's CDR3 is CSVESRDYEQYF. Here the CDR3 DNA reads TGCAGCGTTGAATCCAGGGACTACGAGCAGTACTTC.

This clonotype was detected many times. As DNA, the CDR3 is TGCAGCGTTGAACTGGAGGCTACCTACAATGAGCAGTTCTTC. It encodes CSVELEATYNEQFF. The chain combines TRBV29-1 with TRBJ2-1, with D maybe TRBD2 (5 bases). The V and J ends lost 2 bases and 2 bases respectively, with 10 bases between them. Germline CDR1 SQVTM, CDR2 ANQGSEA. The CDR3 runs to 14 residues.

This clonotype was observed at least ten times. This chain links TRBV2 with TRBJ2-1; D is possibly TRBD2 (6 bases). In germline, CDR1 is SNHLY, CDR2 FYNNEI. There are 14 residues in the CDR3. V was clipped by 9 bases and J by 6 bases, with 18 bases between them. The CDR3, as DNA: TGTGCCAGTTTTAGCGGCGGCCCCCCCAATGAGCAGTTCTTC. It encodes CASFSGGPPNEQFF.

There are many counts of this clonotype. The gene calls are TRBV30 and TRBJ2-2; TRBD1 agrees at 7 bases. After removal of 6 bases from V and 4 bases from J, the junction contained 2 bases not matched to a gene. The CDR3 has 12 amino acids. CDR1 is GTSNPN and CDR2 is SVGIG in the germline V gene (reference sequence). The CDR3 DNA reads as TGTGCCTGTCACAGGGGCACCGGGGAGCTGTTTTTT. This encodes CACHRGTGELFF.

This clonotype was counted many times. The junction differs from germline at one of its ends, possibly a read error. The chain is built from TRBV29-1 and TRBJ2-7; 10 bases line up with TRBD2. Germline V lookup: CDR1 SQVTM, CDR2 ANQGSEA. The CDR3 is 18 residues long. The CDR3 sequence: CSVQEAGGSTAFPYEQYF. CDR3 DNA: TGCAGCGTTCAAGAAGCGGGAGGGTCCACCGCGTTCCCCTACGAGCAGTACTTC.